This T cell receptor (beta chain) was retrieved from a study of T cell repertoires in cytomegalovirus infection. On the study more broadly: Public TCR beta signatures indicated both CMV infection and matching HLA type.

TCRdb ran MiXCR on the reads and lists one entry per CDR3 protein. The table shows approximately 180,000 distinct CDR3 sequences, with approximately 9.6% occurring only once. This clonotype was seen at least ten times. Germline V gene lookup returns CDR1 SGHTA and CDR2 FQGNSA. CDR3 size: 14 residues. V lost 6 bases, J lost 7 bases, and 13 bases lay in between. The sample consisted of PBMCs. The V and J genes are TRBV7-2 and TRBJ1-6, with a possible D match to TRBD1 (6 bases). This receptor was identified in a human donor in good health (CMV status not recorded). Some clones in this sample may be carry-over from other donors' samples. The CDR3, as DNA: TGTGCCAGCAGATCGACAGGAAGCAATTCACCCCTCCACTTT. It is translated as CASRSTGSNSPLHF.